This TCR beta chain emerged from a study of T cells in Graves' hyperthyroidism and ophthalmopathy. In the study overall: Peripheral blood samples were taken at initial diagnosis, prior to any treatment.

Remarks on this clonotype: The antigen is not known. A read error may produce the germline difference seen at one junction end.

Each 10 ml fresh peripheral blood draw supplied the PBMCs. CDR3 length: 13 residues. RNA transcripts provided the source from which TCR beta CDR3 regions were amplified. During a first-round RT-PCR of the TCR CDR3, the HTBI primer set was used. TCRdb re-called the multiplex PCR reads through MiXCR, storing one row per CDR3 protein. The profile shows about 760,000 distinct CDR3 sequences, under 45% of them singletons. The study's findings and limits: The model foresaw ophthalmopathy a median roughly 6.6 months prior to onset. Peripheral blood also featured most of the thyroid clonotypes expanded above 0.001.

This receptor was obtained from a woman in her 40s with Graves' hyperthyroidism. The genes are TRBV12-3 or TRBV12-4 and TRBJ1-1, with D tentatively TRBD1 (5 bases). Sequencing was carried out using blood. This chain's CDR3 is CPSRSGTFGEAFF. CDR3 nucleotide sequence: TGTCCCAGCAGATCAGGGACTTTCGGTGAAGCTTTCTTT.